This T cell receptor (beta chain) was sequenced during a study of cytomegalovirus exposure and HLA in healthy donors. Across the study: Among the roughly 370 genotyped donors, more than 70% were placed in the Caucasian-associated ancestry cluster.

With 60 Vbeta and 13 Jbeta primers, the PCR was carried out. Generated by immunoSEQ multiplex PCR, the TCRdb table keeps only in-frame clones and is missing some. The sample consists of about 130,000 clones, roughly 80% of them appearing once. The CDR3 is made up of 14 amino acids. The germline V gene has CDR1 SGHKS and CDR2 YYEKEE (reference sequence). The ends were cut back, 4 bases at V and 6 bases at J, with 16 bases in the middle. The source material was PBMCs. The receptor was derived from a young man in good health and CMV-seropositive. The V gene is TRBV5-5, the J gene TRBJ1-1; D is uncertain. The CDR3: CASSLYMEAAEAFF. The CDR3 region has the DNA TGTGCCAGCAGCCTGTATATGGAGGCCGCTGAAGCTTTCTTT. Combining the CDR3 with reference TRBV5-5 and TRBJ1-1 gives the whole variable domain DAGVTQSPTHLIKTRGQQVTLRCSPISGHKSVSWYQQVLGQGPQFIFQYYEKEERGRGNFPDRFSARQFPNYSSELNVNALLLGDSALYLCASSLYMEAAEAFFGQGTRLTVV.